The 2 T cell receptor beta chains below all came from one sample that was sequenced in a study of CD4 T cells in relation to SARS-CoV-2 and coronaviruses (dated by TCRdb to about 2021). Libraries were prepared through the immunoSEQ multiplex PCR assay. TCRdb took over this immuneACCESS table, retaining in-frame rearrangements with V and J assigned. Such tables are incomplete; in checked studies, under half of the missing clones stem from an unresolved V gene, and the remainder is unexplained. The sample has around 41,000 clones on record, 84% of them singletons. Jointly, the top ten make up 0.95% to 1.5% of the sample. No cognate antigen is known for these TCRs. The sequencing input was naive CD4+ T cells from PBMCs, cultured in vitro. The label giving this sample's cell subset or site can be read as: naive CD4+ T cells isolated by negative enrichment. These receptor sequences come from an adult with COVID-19.

The chain joins TRBV7-8 to TRBJ2-7, with D possibly matching TRBD2 (6 bases). Trimming pared 1 base from V and 7 bases from J, leaving 20 bases between. The germline V gene has CDR1 SGHVS and CDR2 FQNEAQ. This CDR3 is 16 amino acids long. The CDR3 DNA is TGTGCCAGCAGCTTAGATTGGGCAGACCTTCGGGGGGAGCAGTACTTC. This sequence encodes CASSLDWADLRGEQYF.

V usage is TRBV2 and J usage is TRBJ2-2; the match to TRBD2 covers 7 bases. V lost 6 bases and J lost 3; bases outside the gene matches: 4. CDR1 is SNHLY and CDR2 is FYNNEI in the germline V gene. CDR3 length: 14 residues. CDR3 bases: TGTGCCAGCAGAAGGGAGGGAGACACCGGGGAGCTGTTTTTT. Translation: CASRREGDTGELFF.